Shown below are 28 T cell receptor beta chains from a single sample sequenced in a study of T cell changes during pregnancy in multiple sclerosis. The method was immunoSEQ multiplex PCR; TCRdb's version includes in-frame clones alone and lacks a portion of them. The sample has some 76,000 clones; around 90% are singletons. The input for sequencing was CD4+ T cells from peripheral blood mononuclear cells, taken after pregnancy. The receptor set was obtained from a female donor with multiple sclerosis, enrolled in a pregnancy study.

This chain joins TRBV19 and TRBJ1-2; no firm D call. Trimming left V 3 bases short and J 3 bases short, with 2 bases between. Germline V lookup: CDR1 LNHDA, CDR2 SQIVND (reference sequence). CDR3 size: 11 residues. The CDR3 region has the DNA TGTGCCAGTAGTATCGACTATGGCTACACCTTC. Its protein product is CASSIDYGYTF.

This chain connects TRBV29-1 to TRBJ2-2; D is unclear. This CDR3 has 12 residues. V shed 5 bases and J shed 4 bases, with 8 bases lying between them. Germline-derived CDR1 and CDR2 are SQVTM and ANQGSEA. The CDR3 protein is CSVSYSTGELFF. The DNA of the CDR3 is TGCAGCGTTTCCTACTCCACCGGGGAGCTGTTTTTT.

The rearrangement links TRBV27 to TRBJ2-6, with 8 bases matching TRBD1. The length of the CDR3 is 17 residues. Trimming took 7 bases from V and 2 from J; bases not matched to a gene: 10. Looked up from germline, CDR1 is MNHEY and CDR2 is SMNVEV (reference sequence). The CDR3 DNA reads as TGTGCCAGCACCCGAACAGGGGGTATCACTGGGGCCAACGTCCTGACTTTC. Protein: CASTRTGGITGANVLTF.

The chain links TRBV19 to TRBJ2-7, with D maybe TRBD2 (5 bases). There are 13 residues in the CDR3. Trimming took 4 bases from V and 6 from J, leaving 13 bases between them. Germline lookup yields CDR1 LNHDA and CDR2 SQIVND (reference sequence). This CDR3 reads CASSKLGAPEQYF. As DNA, the CDR3 is TGTGCCAGTAGTAAGTTGGGAGCACCCGAGCAGTACTTC. Based on the CDR3 plus reference TRBV19 and TRBJ2-7, the full variable domain is DGGITQSPKYLFRKEGQNVTLSCEQNLNHDAMYWYRQDPGQGLRLIYYSQIVNDFQKGDIAEGYSVSREKKESFPLTVTSAQKNPTAFYLCASSKLGAPEQYFGPGTRLTVT.

V usage is TRBV9 and J usage is TRBJ1-1; 9 positions match TRBD1. This CDR3 has 15 residues. Germline trimming cut 3 bases from V and 0 bases from J; bases unmatched to any gene: 3. Germline-derived CDR1 and CDR2 are SGDLS and YYNGEE. CDR3 nucleotides: TGTGCCAGCAGCGAAACAGGGGGCCTGAACACTGAAGCTTTCTTT. This gives the protein CASSETGGLNTEAFF.

V is TRBV7-9 and J is TRBJ1-1, with D hard to call. Trimming took off 6 bases at V and 3 bases at J, with 14 bases between the two ends. The CDR3 spans 14 residues. CDR1 and CDR2 (germline): SEHNR, FQNEAQ (reference sequence). The DNA of the CDR3 is TGTGCCAGCAGTGTAAACGCCGGGGACACTGAAGCTTTCTTT. Translation gives CASSVNAGDTEAFF.

The chain combines TRBV5-6 with TRBJ2-2, with 7 bases matching TRBD2. This CDR3 spans 15 amino acids. The V gene end was trimmed by 1 base and the J gene end by 6 bases; junction bases not matched to a gene: 6. CDR1 and CDR2 from the germline V gene are SGHDT and YYEEEE. The chain's CDR3 is CASSLLSGRAGELFF. As DNA, the CDR3 is TGTGCCAGCAGCTTGTTATCAGGGAGGGCCGGGGAGCTGTTTTTT.

The chain joins TRBV18 to TRBJ2-2, with D tentatively TRBD2 (6 bases). CDR3 length equals 14 residues. V lost 6 bases to trimming and J lost 5 bases, with 13 bases between them. Germline lookup yields CDR1 KGHSH and CDR2 LQKENI. This CDR3 reads CASSRETRTGELFF. The CDR3 DNA follows: TGTGCCAGCTCCCGGGAGACTCGGACCGGGGAGCTGTTTTTT.

The V and J genes are TRBV28 and TRBJ2-5; 9 nucleotides agree with TRBD1. CDR3 length: 15 amino acids. The ends lost 11 bases at V and 4 bases at J; junction bases unmatched: 14. Germline V gives CDR1 MDHEN, CDR2 SYDVKM. The DNA for the CDR3 is TGTGCCGGAGGCACGGGGACAGGGATTTTAGAGACCCAGTACTTC. The encoded protein is CAGGTGTGILETQYF.

The V and J genes are TRBV29-1 and TRBJ1-1, with 8 bases that match TRBD1. The CDR3 is made up of 12 amino acids. Germline-derived CDR1 and CDR2 are SQVTM and ANQGSEA. Trimming removed 6 bases from V and 3 bases from J; junction bases left unmatched: 3. DNA of the CDR3: TGCAGCGTCGGGACAGGCGACACTGAAGCTTTCTTT. This encodes CSVGTGDTEAFF.

The CDR3 DNA reads as TGCGCCAGCAAAGGGACAGGAATCGAGACCCAGTACTTC. Its translation is CASKGTGIETQYF. The chain couples TRBV5-1 to TRBJ2-5; the match to TRBD1 covers 8 bases. This CDR3 region has 13 residues. The germline gives CDR1 SGHRS, CDR2 YFSETQ. The V gene end was trimmed by 6 bases and the J gene end by 5 bases; junction bases not matched to a gene: 6.

V and J are TRBV28 and TRBJ1-4; the match to TRBD1 covers 8 bases. Per germline, CDR1 MDHEN and CDR2 SYDVKM. The ends lost 5 bases at V and 6 bases at J; junction bases unmatched: 5. The CDR3 totals 14 residues. CDR3 loop: CASSLRTGYEKLFF. The CDR3 DNA reads TGTGCCAGCAGTCTGAGGACAGGGTATGAAAAACTGTTTTTT.

The J gene is TRBJ1-1, the V gene TRBV2, with D perhaps TRBD1 (6 bases). The V gene lost 7 bases and the J gene lost 8 bases, with 17 bases spanning the gap. The CDR3 runs 13 residues. CDR1 is SNHLY, CDR2 FYNNEI, per germline. CDR3 in amino acids: CASNGQVGTEAFF. CDR3 nucleotides: TGTGCCAGCAATGGGCAAGTCGGGACAGAAGCTTTCTTT.

This clone appeared a few times. This chain links TRBV27 with TRBJ2-3; D may be TRBD2 (6 bases). The V end was cut by 7 bases, the J end by 2 bases, with 13 bases between. Germline loops: CDR1 MNHEY, CDR2 SMNVEV (reference sequence). The CDR3 loop spans 14 amino acids. The CDR3 sequence is CASKVAENTDTQYF. In DNA form, the CDR3 reads TGTGCCAGCAAGGTAGCGGAGAACACAGATACGCAGTATTTT.

This clone was counted a few times. This chain uses TRBV18 with TRBJ2-2; 10 nucleotides align to TRBD2. CDR3 length equals 16 residues. The V gene's germline CDR1 is KGHSH and CDR2 LQKENI. After removal of 1 base from V and 5 bases from J, the junction contained 4 bases not matched to a gene. The CDR3 sequence: CASSPLASGGTGELFF. The CDR3 nucleotides are TGTGCCAGCTCACCACTCGCTAGCGGGGGTACCGGGGAGCTGTTTTTT.

The CDR3 DNA reads as TGTGCCAGCAGCTTTAGGACAGGGGCGCGAACCGGGGAGCTGTTTTTT. It is translated as CASSFRTGARTGELFF. V and J are TRBV11-1 and TRBJ2-2; 9 nucleotides line up with TRBD1. The trim removed 3 bases at V and 5 bases at J, leaving 7 bases unmatched. CDR3 length equals 16 residues. Germline V gives CDR1 SGHAT, CDR2 FQDESV (reference sequence). Full variable domain (remainder filled in from reference TRBV11-1 and TRBJ2-2): EAEVAQSPRYKITEKSQAVAFWCDPISGHATLYWYRQILGQGPELLVQFQDESVVDDSQLPKDRFSAERLKGVDSTLKIQPAELGDSAMYLCASSFRTGARTGELFFGEGSRLTVL.

The chain employs TRBV5-1 and TRBJ1-4, with 8 bases lining up with TRBD1. The CDR3 sequence is 15 residues long. V gave up 3 bases and J gave up 4 bases; unmatched junction bases: 5. CDR1 and CDR2 (germline): SGHRS, YFSETQ. The CDR3 bases are TGCGCCAGCAGCTCGACAGGGGTTGGTAATGAAAAACTGTTTTTT. Translated: CASSSTGVGNEKLFF.

The chain employs TRBV7-6 and TRBJ1-1; 7 bases are a match to TRBD1. This CDR3 is 16 amino acids long. V shed 1 base, J shed 8 bases, and the junction held 13 bases outside the gene matches. Looked up from germline, CDR1 is SGHVS and CDR2 is FNYEAQ. CDR3 in DNA: TGTGCCAGCAGCTTAGGGGCAGGGGGGTCGAGCCTGGAAGCTTTCTTT. It is translated as CASSLGAGGSSLEAFF.

This chain uses TRBV27 with TRBJ1-5; 7 nucleotides agree with TRBD1. Germline assignment: CDR1 MNHEY and CDR2 SMNVEV (reference sequence). CDR3 length: 15 amino acids. Germline trimming cut 6 bases from V and 0 bases from J; bases unmatched to any gene: 5. The CDR3 is CASSQRQGSNQPQHF. The CDR3, as DNA: TGTGCCAGCAGCCAACGACAGGGTAGCAATCAGCCCCAGCATTTT.

The chain employs TRBV28 and TRBJ1-1; D remains unclear. In germline, CDR1 is MDHEN, CDR2 SYDVKM. CDR3 length: 13 amino acids. Trimming removed 6 bases from V and 0 bases from J, with 8 bases in between. As DNA, the CDR3 is TGTGCCAGCAGGGAGGAGATGAACACTGAAGCTTTCTTT. Translating gives CASREEMNTEAFF.

The J gene is TRBJ1-2, the V gene TRBV5-8, with D maybe TRBD1 (6 bases). CDR3 length equals 16 residues. The V gene lost 0 bases and the J gene lost 5 bases, with 17 bases spanning the gap. Germline CDR1 SGHTS, CDR2 YDEGEE. For the CDR3, the DNA is TGTGCCAGCAGCTTGGGGAACAGGGTTTCAGGGTATGGCTACACCTTC. It codes for CASSLGNRVSGYGYTF.

The CDR3 here is CASSIGSGVGNQPQHF. In DNA form, the CDR3 reads TGTGCCAGTAGTATAGGGTCCGGGGTTGGCAATCAGCCCCAGCATTTT. The gene calls are TRBV19 and TRBJ1-5; D is ambiguous. V lost 1 base and J lost 2, with 12 bases in between. CDR1 LNHDA and CDR2 SQIVND come from the germline V gene (reference sequence). The length of the CDR3 is 16 residues.

As DNA, the CDR3 is TGTGCCAGCTCACCTTCTGCGGGGGCCAAAAACATTCAGTACTTC. Translation: CASSPSAGAKNIQYF. This sequence joins TRBV18 and TRBJ2-4; D perhaps matches TRBD2 (6 bases). The CDR3 loop spans 15 amino acids. The V gene's germline CDR1 is KGHSH and CDR2 LQKENI. V lost 3 bases and J 1 base, leaving 10 bases between the germline ends.

The V and J genes are TRBV19 and TRBJ2-6; D gene uncertain. The CDR3 extends over 16 amino acids. Between the trimmed V and J ends, which lost 4 bases and 0 bases, there was a span of 10 bases. From germline, CDR1 is LNHDA and CDR2 SQIVND (reference sequence). CDR3 in amino acids: CASSKLLSSGANVLTF. Here the CDR3 DNA reads TGTGCCAGTAGTAAGCTCCTGTCCTCTGGGGCCAACGTCCTGACTTTC.

The chain has TRBV5-1 and TRBJ2-1, with 14 nucleotides matching TRBD2. Germline loops: CDR1 SGHRS, CDR2 YFSETQ. J lost 6 bases, V lost 4 bases, and 6 bases had no gene match. The CDR3 length is 16 residues. CDR3 loop: CASSRLAGGPGNEQFF. CDR3 DNA: TGCGCCAGCAGCAGACTAGCGGGAGGGCCGGGCAATGAGCAGTTCTTC.

The chain links TRBV19 to TRBJ2-3; possibly TRBD2 for D (6 bases). CDR1 is LNHDA and CDR2 is SQIVND in the germline V gene (reference sequence). V was clipped by 11 bases and J by 0 bases, with 9 bases between them. CDR3 length: 12 residues. CDR3 sequence: CAGGDSTDTQYF. As DNA, the CDR3 is TGTGCCGGCGGGGATAGCACAGATACGCAGTATTTT.

The chain carries TRBV11-2 and TRBJ1-1; TRBD1 matches at 7 bases. This CDR3 is built from 17 residues. Germline V gene sequence: CDR1 SGHAT, CDR2 FQNNGV. The ends lost 5 bases at V and 2 bases at J; junction bases unmatched: 14. The CDR3: CASSLLGRGRGNTEAFF. CDR3 bases: TGTGCCAGCAGCCTCCTTGGCAGGGGGAGAGGAAACACTGAAGCTTTCTTT.

This chain links TRBV29-1 with TRBJ1-6; D gene ambiguous. Germline V CDR1 and CDR2: SQVTM, ANQGSEA. The CDR3 runs to 13 residues. The V end was cut by 4 bases, the J end by 5 bases, with 9 bases between. This CDR3 reads CSVGEADNSPLHF. The CDR3 bases are TGCAGCGTTGGAGAGGCTGATAATTCACCCCTCCACTTT.